These 21 T cell receptor beta chains share one sample of origin, sequenced in a study of T cell changes during pregnancy in multiple sclerosis. Method: immunoSEQ multiplex PCR; TCRdb's copy keeps in-frame clones and lacks some. Of fewer than 45,000 clones listed, 90% to 95% were seen once; the top ten hold roughly 0.45%. Specimen: CD4+ T cells from peripheral blood mononuclear cells, collected in the third trimester of pregnancy. These receptors were obtained from a female donor in good health, enrolled as a control in a pregnancy study.

The rearrangement links TRBV12-5 to TRBJ2-1, with a weak D call TRBD2 (7 bases). The CDR3 length is 16 residues. V gave up 4 bases and J gave up 3 bases, with 16 bases separating them. Germline lookup yields CDR1 LGHNT and CDR2 FRNRAP. For the CDR3, the DNA is TGTGCTAGTGGTTCCCCCTTCGGGGGGCACTACAATGAGCAGTTCTTC. It yields the protein CASGSPFGGHYNEQFF.

V is TRBV5-1 and J is TRBJ2-2; tentatively, D is TRBD2 (6 bases). Per the germline V gene, CDR1 is SGHRS and CDR2 is YFSETQ. The CDR3 runs to 14 residues. The V end was cut by 1 base, the J end by 8 bases, with 12 bases between. CDR3 in DNA: TGCGCCAGCAGCTTGTGGGACTCCGGAGGGGAGCTGTTTTTT. This gives the protein CASSLWDSGGELFF.

This rearrangement joins TRBV7-8 to TRBJ2-2, with 14 positions matching TRBD2. Germline loops: CDR1 SGHVS, CDR2 FQNEAQ. V shed 7 bases and J 7 bases; nucleotides not matched to a gene: 8. This CDR3 spans 16 amino acids. Here the CDR3 reads CASKKTSGRANGELFF. The CDR3 DNA reads as TGTGCCAGCAAAAAGACTAGCGGGAGGGCAAACGGGGAGCTGTTTTTT.

CDR3 loop: CASSVSSSSYNEQFF. CDR3 in DNA: TGTGCCAGCAGCGTTAGCTCCAGCTCCTACAATGAGCAGTTCTTC. The rearrangement joins TRBV9 to TRBJ2-1, with unresolved D. V lost 2 bases and J lost 0, with 9 bases in between. Germline V gives CDR1 SGDLS, CDR2 YYNGEE. This CDR3 is built from 15 residues.

The rearrangement uses TRBV27 and TRBJ2-7; a possible D gene is TRBD2 (5 bases). The CDR3 is 13 residues long. Germline CDR1 is MNHEY and CDR2 is SMNVEV (reference sequence). Trimming pared 3 bases from V and 3 bases from J, leaving 9 bases between. Here the CDR3 DNA reads TGTGCCAGCAGTTTGAGGGTCTTCTACGAGCAGTACTTC. Translation gives CASSLRVFYEQYF.

This clone showed up just once. The rearrangement joins TRBV5-5 to TRBJ1-3; TRBD1 might be the D (6 bases). The CDR3 length is 15 residues. Germline CDR1 reads SGHKS; CDR2 reads YYEKEE (reference sequence). Trimming took off 5 bases at V and 2 bases at J, with 14 bases between the two ends. The CDR3 DNA follows: TGTGCCAGCAGTTTCAGTTGGGGGCCTGGAAACACCATATATTTT. It is translated as CASSFSWGPGNTIYF. The complete variable domain, with remaining parts taken from reference TRBV5-5 and TRBJ1-3, reads DAGVTQSPTHLIKTRGQQVTLRCSPISGHKSVSWYQQVLGQGPQFIFQYYEKEERGRGNFPDRFSARQFPNYSSELNVNALLLGDSALYLCASSFSWGPGNTIYFGEGSWLTVV.

This chain uses TRBV19 with TRBJ1-5; 7 bases align to TRBD1. The CDR3 consists of 19 residues. V shed 4 bases, J shed 1 base, and the junction held 16 bases outside the gene matches. Germline loops: CDR1 LNHDA, CDR2 SQIVND (reference sequence). The chain's CDR3 is CASSRRRGLDSSSNQPQHF. The DNA for the CDR3 is TGTGCCAGTAGTAGGAGGAGGGGGCTCGACTCTTCAAGCAATCAGCCCCAGCATTTT.

This clone was detected once. The chain links TRBV7-2 to TRBJ2-5; possibly TRBD2 for D (7 bases). Germline V CDR1 and CDR2: SGHTA, FQGNSA. The CDR3 has 15 residues. Trimming took 5 bases from V and 4 from J, leaving 17 bases between them. In DNA form, the CDR3 reads TGTGCCAGCAGCCGTACCGTGGGAGGGGGAGAGACCCAGTACTTC. Encoded protein: CASSRTVGGGETQYF.

The gene calls are TRBV5-5 and TRBJ1-5; 7 nucleotides line up with TRBD1. Unmatched junction bases numbered 0, after V lost 1 base and J lost 2 bases. This CDR3 is 14 amino acids long. Per germline, CDR1 SGHKS and CDR2 YYEKEE (reference sequence). The CDR3 nucleotides read TGTGCCAGCAGCTTGACAGGGGGCAATCAGCCCCAGCATTTT. Amino acid sequence: CASSLTGGNQPQHF. Complete variable domain (other parts from reference TRBV5-5 and TRBJ1-5): DAGVTQSPTHLIKTRGQQVTLRCSPISGHKSVSWYQQVLGQGPQFIFQYYEKEERGRGNFPDRFSARQFPNYSSELNVNALLLGDSALYLCASSLTGGNQPQHFGDGTRLSIL.

This chain links TRBV9 with TRBJ2-2; D is uncertain. V was cut by 3 bases and J by 7 bases, with 16 bases left in between. This CDR3 has 15 amino acids. Germline V gene data show CDR1 as SGDLS and CDR2 as YYNGEE. CDR3 sequence reads: CASSAPVELGGELFF. The CDR3 nucleotides are TGTGCCAGCAGCGCGCCGGTAGAGCTTGGCGGGGAGCTGTTTTTT.

The chain joins TRBV5-1 to TRBJ2-2; D possibly corresponds to TRBD2 (5 bases). V was pared by 4 bases and J by 7 bases, with 23 bases between. CDR1 SGHRS and CDR2 YFSETQ come from the germline V gene. This CDR3 is 17 amino acids long. DNA of the CDR3: TGCGCCAGCAGCCACAAGAGCGGCTCAAATCGGGGCGGGGAGCTGTTTTTT. Residues: CASSHKSGSNRGGELFF.

This chain connects TRBV6-6 to TRBJ1-1; D call uncertain. The CDR3 has 12 amino acids. Germline V lookup: CDR1 MNHNY, CDR2 SVGAGI (reference sequence). The ends were cut back, 0 bases at V and 10 bases at J, with 9 bases in the middle. The CDR3 is CASSYSKTGAFF. The CDR3 DNA follows: TGTGCCAGCAGTTACTCTAAAACCGGAGCTTTCTTT.

CDR3 DNA sequence: TGCGCCAGCAGCTTGACCGGGACTAGCGGGGTAGATGAGCAGTTCTTC. Translation gives CASSLTGTSGVDEQFF. The V and J genes are TRBV5-1 and TRBJ2-1; 13 positions match TRBD2. The germline gives CDR1 SGHRS, CDR2 YFSETQ. The V and J ends lost 1 base and 8 bases, in that order; junction bases with no gene match: 6. This CDR3 spans 16 amino acids. Full variable domain (outside the CDR3, taken from reference TRBV5-1 and TRBJ2-1): KAGVTQTPRYLIKTRGQQVTLSCSPISGHRSVSWYQQTPGQGLQFLFEYFSETQRNKGNFPGRFSGRQFSNSRSEMNVSTLELGDSALYLCASSLTGTSGVDEQFFGPGTRLTVL.

The CDR3 DNA reads as TGCGCCAGCAGCTCCCACTTCGGGGATGGCTACACCTTC. Protein sequence: CASSSHFGDGYTF. This sequence joins TRBV4-3 and TRBJ1-2; no reliable D call. The CDR3 is 13 residues long. V lost 5 bases and J lost 6, with 13 bases in between. Per germline, CDR1 LGHNA and CDR2 YSLEER.

The CDR3 sequence: CASSQASLNTEAFF. The CDR3 DNA is TGTGCCAGCAGCCAAGCTAGTCTAAACACTGAAGCTTTCTTT. The chain is built from TRBV4-2 and TRBJ1-1, with D unresolved. Germline V lookup: CDR1 LGHNA, CDR2 YNFKEQ. CDR3 length: 14 residues. Trimming left V 1 base short and J 2 bases short, with 8 bases between.

The chain has TRBV19 and TRBJ2-2; the D gene is possibly TRBD2 (5 bases). This CDR3 is 15 amino acids long. Germline CDR1 and CDR2: LNHDA and SQIVND (reference sequence). Trimming took off 0 bases at V and 4 bases at J, with 9 bases between the two ends. The CDR3, as DNA: TGTGCCAGTAGTATAGATGGCCGGGGCACCGGGGAGCTGTTTTTT. Translating gives CASSIDGRGTGELFF.

This chain uses TRBV7-6 with TRBJ2-3; 7 bases match TRBD1. CDR1 is SGHVS and CDR2 is FNYEAQ in the germline V gene. This CDR3 region has 13 residues. V was pared by 6 bases and J by 5 bases, with 5 bases of the junction left unmatched. The CDR3 DNA reads as TGTGCCAGCAGTAAAACAGGGGTAGATACGCAGTATTTT. It is translated as CASSKTGVDTQYF.

The genes are TRBV5-1 and TRBJ1-2; D might be TRBD1 (6 bases). Trimming left V 4 bases short and J 1 base short, with 11 bases between. The CDR3 consists of 14 residues. The germline CDR1 and CDR2 sequences are SGHRS and YFSETQ. In DNA, the CDR3 is TGCGCCAGCAGCCCGGTAGGGGGTAACTATGGCTACACCTTC. It codes for CASSPVGGNYGYTF.

The rearrangement links TRBV7-2 to TRBJ2-5; possibly TRBD2 for D (5 bases). Trimming pared 5 bases from V and 3 bases from J, leaving 16 bases between. Germline-derived CDR1 and CDR2 are SGHTA and FQGNSA. The CDR3 is 15 residues long. The CDR3 bases are TGTGCCAGCAGCCCCACTCTGGACTTCGAAGAGACCCAGTACTTC. Translated: CASSPTLDFEETQYF. Full variable domain (outside the CDR3, taken from reference TRBV7-2 and TRBJ2-5): GAGVSQSPSNKVTEKGKDVELRCDPISGHTALYWYRQSLGQGLEFLIYFQGNSAPDKSGLPSDRFSAERTGGSVSTLTIQRTQQEDSAVYLCASSPTLDFEETQYFGPGTRLLVL.

This clone was observed a single time. V gene TRBV9 combines with J gene TRBJ2-2; no clear D gene. CDR1 and CDR2 (germline): SGDLS, YYNGEE. The V end was cut by 0 bases, the J end by 4 bases, with 10 bases between. The length of the CDR3 is 15 residues. The CDR3 region has the DNA TGTGCCAGCAGCGTAGAGTCGCGGCCCACCGGGGAGCTGTTTTTT. It translates to CASSVESRPTGELFF.

The chain couples TRBV28 to TRBJ1-3; D not resolved. V shed 5 bases and J shed 0 bases, with 14 bases lying between them. Germline loops: CDR1 MDHEN, CDR2 SYDVKM. The CDR3 spans 16 residues. In nucleotides, the CDR3 is TGTGCCAGCAGTCCGCCGAGCCCGATCTCTGGAAACACCATATATTTT. Its translation: CASSPPSPISGNTIYF. Complete variable domain (other parts from reference TRBV28 and TRBJ1-3): DVKVTQSSRYLVKRTGEKVFLECVQDMDHENMFWYRQDPGLGLRLIYFSYDVKMKEKGDIPEGYSVSREKKERFSLILESASTNQTSMYLCASSPPSPISGNTIYFGEGSWLTVV.